This TCR beta chain was identified during a study of identical twins. Study-level findings and limits: The study reached conclusions through statistical analysis that was cross-sectional, not following the same donors. Researchers caution that invariant MAIT and iNKT cells could partly confound zero-insertion analyses.

This clonotype was observed at least ten times. Its antigen is not known. From the 5' RACE reads, TCRdb called clonotypes with MiXCR, one entry per CDR3 protein. In the table there are more than 250,000 distinct CDR3 sequences, more than 6.5% of which are singletons. With 4 bases removed from V and 7 bases from J, the gap between germline ends came to 17 bases. Germline CDR1 and CDR2: SQVTM and ANQGSEA. This CDR3 is 13 amino acids long. This same sample was also part of a study on yellow fever vaccine responses in identical twins.

The gene calls are TRBV29-1 and TRBJ2-7, with no clear D. The TCR was taken from a woman younger than 35 in good health. Input material: memory (CD45RO+) T cells sorted from blood. The CDR3 bases are TGCAGCGTTGCCTCTGAGGCATTTGGGGAGCAGTACTTC. Translating gives CSVASEAFGEQYF.